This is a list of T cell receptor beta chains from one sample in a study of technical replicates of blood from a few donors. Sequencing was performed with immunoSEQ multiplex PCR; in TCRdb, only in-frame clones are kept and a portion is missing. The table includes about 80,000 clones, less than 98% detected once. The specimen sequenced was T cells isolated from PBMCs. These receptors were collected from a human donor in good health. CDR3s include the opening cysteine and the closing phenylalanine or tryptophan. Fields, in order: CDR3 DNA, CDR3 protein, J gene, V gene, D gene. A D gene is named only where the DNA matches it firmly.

cdr3_nt: TGTGCCAGCAGTTACTCGGCCTTCTTTACCACAGATACGCAGTATTTT
cdr3_aa: CASSYSAFFTTDTQYF
j_call: TRBJ2-3
v_call: TRBV6-6
d_call: .

cdr3_nt: TGTGCCAGTAGGGGGAGCGAATGGAGCAATCAGCCCCGGCATTTT
cdr3_aa: CASRGSEWSNQPRHF
j_call: TRBJ1-5
v_call: TRBV19
d_call: .

cdr3_nt: TGTGCCAGCAGTGAATTCGATATCGGACAGGGGATCGAGCAGTACTTC
cdr3_aa: CASSEFDIGQGIEQYF
j_call: TRBJ2-7
v_call: TRBV6-1
d_call: TRBD1

cdr3_nt: TGTGCCAGCAGCTTAGGCGGGGGATTCCAAGAGACCCAGTACTTC
cdr3_aa: CASSLGGGFQETQYF
j_call: TRBJ2-5
v_call: TRBV7-9
d_call: TRBD2

cdr3_nt: TGTGCCAGCAGCTCCGAGGGTGGGTGGACGCAGTATTTT
cdr3_aa: CASSSEGGWTQYF
j_call: TRBJ2-3
v_call: TRBV27
d_call: .

cdr3_nt: TGCGCCAGCAGCTACGACTATATGTACAATGAGCAGTTCTTC
cdr3_aa: CASSYDYMYNEQFF
j_call: TRBJ2-1
v_call: TRBV5-1
d_call: .

cdr3_nt: TGTGCCATCAGTGAGACAGGGGGCTCCCTCTACGAGCAGTACTTC
cdr3_aa: CAISETGGSLYEQYF
j_call: TRBJ2-7
v_call: TRBV10-3
d_call: TRBD1

cdr3_nt: TGTGCCTGGGGGAGACTGGGACAGGGATTATCGCCCCAGCATTTT
cdr3_aa: CAWGRLGQGLSPQHF
j_call: TRBJ1-5
v_call: TRBV30
d_call: TRBD1

cdr3_nt: TGTGCCACCAGCAAAGGGGGACAGGGAAATACCTACACCTTC
cdr3_aa: CATSKGGQGNTYTF
j_call: TRBJ1-2
v_call: TRBV15
d_call: TRBD1

cdr3_nt: TGTGCCAGTAGTAGCGACAGGGTGACGCGTGCTGAAAAACTGTTTTTT
cdr3_aa: CASSSDRVTRAEKLFF
j_call: TRBJ1-4
v_call: TRBV19
d_call: TRBD1

cdr3_nt: TGCGCCAGCAGGCCACAGGGGGAACTTAATGAAAAACTGTTTTTT
cdr3_aa: CASRPQGELNEKLFF
j_call: TRBJ1-4
v_call: TRBV5-1
d_call: TRBD1

cdr3_nt: TGCGCCAGCAGCTTGGACCCGGGAGCCCAAGAGACCCAGTACTTC
cdr3_aa: CASSLDPGAQETQYF
j_call: TRBJ2-5
v_call: TRBV5-1
d_call: .